The rows below give T cell receptor beta chains drawn from one sample of a study of T cells in Graves' hyperthyroidism and ophthalmopathy. TCRdb independently ran MiXCR on the multiplex PCR reads; one entry per CDR3 protein. The table lists 540,000 or so distinct CDR3 sequences, less than 20% of them singletons, with around 6.6% in the top ten. Input material: blood. The receptors were sampled from a woman in her thirties with Graves' hyperthyroidism. Each CDR3 is given with its conserved first and last residue. The D gene is left open where the match is weak. Not all rows give a size; the values are once, few, many and, for expanded clones, a class.

v_call,clone_size,j_call,d_call,cdr3_aa,cdr3_nt
TRBV6-1,many,TRBJ2-7,NA,CASSRDKSYEQYF,TGTGCCAGCAGCCGAGACAAGTCCTACGAGCAGTACTTC
TRBV20-1,many,TRBJ1-1,NA,CSAKGYLNTEAFF,TGCAGTGCTAAGGGGTACTTGAACACTGAAGCTTTCTTT
TRBV13,many,TRBJ2-2,TRBD2,CASSLEGLAGVRNTGELFF,TGTGCCAGCAGCTTAGAGGGACTAGCGGGAGTCCGGAACACCGGGGAGCTGTTTTTT
TRBV19,NA,TRBJ2-7,TRBD1,CASSLPDRKYEQYF,TGTGCCAGTAGTCTCCCGGACAGGAAATACGAGCAGTACTTC
TRBV29-1,few,TRBJ2-1,NA,CSTFVYNEQFF,TGCAGCACCTTTGTCTACAATGAGCAGTTCTTC
TRBV28,many,TRBJ2-5,NA,CASSLPDGGKTQYF,TGTGCCAGCAGTTTACCGGACGGGGGAAAGACCCAGTACTTC
TRBV5-1,many,TRBJ2-5,NA,CASSSGEGSGETQYF,TGCGCCAGCAGCTCCGGGGAAGGAAGCGGAGAGACCCAGTACTTC
TRBV7-9,many,TRBJ2-1,NA,CASSFGQGHNEQFF,TGTGCCAGCAGCTTCGGTCAGGGGCACAATGAGCAGTTCTTC
TRBV18,many,TRBJ1-1,NA,CASSPVGQGRAEAFF,TGTGCCAGCTCACCAGTGGGTCAGGGGAGGGCGGAAGCTTTCTTT
TRBV7-2,many,TRBJ2-7,NA,CASSLSTQGVYEQYF,TGTGCCAGCAGCTTAAGTACCCAGGGAGTCTACGAGCAGTACTTC
TRBV7-6,NA,TRBJ2-7,TRBD2,CASSLGGRRAYEQYF,TGTGCCAGCAGCTTAGGCGGGAGAAGGGCCTACGAGCAGTACTTC
TRBV14,NA,TRBJ2-7,TRBD2,CASSHPTGLAGVYTYEQYF,TGTGCCAGCAGCCATCCGACGGGACTAGCGGGAGTGTATACCTACGAGCAGTACTTC
TRBV20-1,NA,TRBJ2-1,TRBD2,CGPRQGLYNEQFF,TGCGGTCCCAGGCAGGGACTATACAATGAGCAGTTCTTC
TRBV5-4,NA,TRBJ2-1,TRBD1,CASSFGQDSYNEQFF,TGTGCCAGCAGCTTTGGACAGGACTCCTACAATGAGCAGTTCTTC
TRBV11-2,few,TRBJ1-2,TRBD1,CASSPGPGTGNLYSGYGYTF,TGTGCCAGCAGCCCTGGTCCCGGGACAGGGAATCTATATAGCGGGTATGGCTACACCTTC
TRBV7-3,many,TRBJ2-1,NA,CASSDELVRLNNEQFF,TGTGCCAGCAGCGACGAACTAGTGCGCCTCAACAATGAGCAGTTCTTC
TRBV30,few,TRBJ1-2,NA,CAWSVALGYTF,TGTGCCTGGAGTGTAGCCTTGGGCTACACCTTC
TRBV5-1,many,TRBJ2-5,NA,CASSPGNNQETQYF,TGCGCCAGCAGCCCAGGGAACAACCAAGAGACCCAGTACTTC
TRBV5-8,many,TRBJ2-3,NA,CASSLGLAARTDTQYF,TGTGCCAGCAGCTTGGGGCTAGCCGCCCGCACAGATACGCAGTATTTT
TRBV7-9,NA,TRBJ1-1,NA,CASSLGVGGLTEAFF,TGTGCCAGCAGCTTAGGTGTCGGGGGGCTCACTGAAGCTTTCTTT
TRBV28,many,TRBJ2-3,TRBD1,CASSLQGVRDTDTQYF,TGTGCCAGCAGTTTGCAGGGGGTGAGGGACACAGATACGCAGTATTTT
TRBV6-6,many,TRBJ2-1,NA,CASSYWTGFSGYSYNEQFF,TGTGCCAGCAGTTACTGGACAGGGTTTAGCGGGTACTCCTACAATGAGCAGTTCTTC
TRBV12-3/TRBV12-4,many,TRBJ1-4,NA,CASSLRANEKLFF,TGTGCCAGCAGTTTGCGGGCTAATGAAAAACTGTTTTTT
TRBV7-3,NA,TRBJ2-3,NA,CASSELGSLKLGSSTDTQYF,TGTGCCAGCAGCGAATTAGGCTCTCTTAAGTTGGGGAGCAGCACAGATACGCAGTATTTT
TRBV28,many,TRBJ2-7,NA,CASTTSLSYEQYF,TGTGCCAGCACTACTAGTCTCTCCTACGAGCAGTACTTC
TRBV30,few,TRBJ1-5,NA,CAWSVRTSGNQPQHF,TGTGCCTGGAGTGTTCGAACTTCGGGCAATCAGCCCCAGCATTTT